Each of the 26 T cell receptor beta chains below was sequenced from the same sample in a study of T-cell reconstitution after alpha-beta-depleted transplantation in children. Preparing the TCRbeta library involved the use of unique molecular identifiers. TCRdb used MiXCR to reprocess the PCR reads, holding one entry per CDR3 protein. This sample has hundreds of thousands of distinct CDR3 sequences, with about 16% found just once. This specimen consisted of PBMCs, mostly from graft donor cells, obtained 360 days after TCRalphabeta/CD19-depleted stem cell transplant. These receptors were taken from a male patient aged 2 to 9 who had a stem cell transplant for acute lymphoblastic leukemia, so the T cells may come from the graft donor.

This clonotype was detected a few times. The chain uses TRBV28 and TRBJ2-3; TRBD2 matches 14 bases. The CDR3 contains 19 residues. J lost 1 base, V lost 5 bases, and 11 bases had no gene match. Germline V gene data show CDR1 as MDHEN and CDR2 as SYDVKM. The CDR3: CASSPPGLAGDCCTDTQYF. CDR3 nucleotides: TGTGCCAGCAGTCCCCCGGGACTAGCGGGAGATTGTTGCACAGATACGCAGTATTTT. Supplemented by reference TRBV28 and TRBJ2-3, the full variable domain reads DVKVTQSSRYLVKRTGEKVFLECVQDMDHENMFWYRQDPGLGLRLIYFSYDVKMKEKGDIPEGYSVSREKKERFSLILESASTNQTSMYLCASSPPGLAGDCCTDTQYFGPGTRLTVL.

The chain joins TRBV4-3 to TRBJ1-4; 7 bases match TRBD1. The germline V gene has CDR1 LGHNA and CDR2 YSLEER. The junction had 19 bases not matched to a gene; V was cut back by 1 base and J by 8 bases. CDR3 length equals 19 residues. CDR3 loop: CASSQVPDRKTGRGEKLFF. The CDR3, as DNA: TGCGCCAGCAGCCAAGTCCCCGACCGAAAGACAGGGCGAGGGGAAAAACTGTTTTTT.

This clonotype showed up just a few times. The missing conserved phenylalanine or tryptophan at the end of this CDR3 makes a read error likely. The rearrangement links TRBV7-8 to TRBJ2-3; a possible D gene is TRBD2 (6 bases). The V gene lost 5 bases and the J gene lost 2 bases, with 17 bases spanning the gap. This CDR3 has 16 residues. Germline V gives CDR1 SGHVS, CDR2 FQNEAQ. The CDR3 sequence: CASSLRLGTSTDTQYL. As DNA, the CDR3 is TGTGCCAGCAGCCTGCGACTAGGGACGTCCACAGATACGCAGTATCTT.

The chain couples TRBV25-1 to TRBJ1-5; D not certain. The CDR3 spans 14 residues. The ends were cut back, 3 bases at V and 4 bases at J, with 10 bases in the middle. The V gene's germline CDR1 is MGHDK and CDR2 SYGVNS. The DNA for the CDR3 is TGTGCCAGCAGTGAGGTGGGCGTTAATCAGCCCCAGCATTTT. Its translation: CASSEVGVNQPQHF.

This clonotype was counted at least ten times. The gene calls are TRBV29-1 and TRBJ2-7, with 8 bases identical to TRBD1. The CDR3 is made up of 13 amino acids. Germline V CDR1 and CDR2: SQVTM, ANQGSEA. V shed 7 bases and J 4 bases; nucleotides not matched to a gene: 9. The CDR3 here is CSAVDRERYEQYF. As DNA, the CDR3 is TGCAGCGCCGTGGACAGGGAGAGGTACGAGCAGTACTTC.

This clonotype was counted only a few times. The chain recombines TRBV20-1 with TRBJ2-7; D call uncertain. Trimming left V 1 base short and J 2 bases short, with 9 bases between. Germline loops: CDR1 DFQATT, CDR2 SNEGSKA (reference sequence). There are 13 residues in the CDR3. The CDR3, as DNA: TGCAGTGCTAGAGGACGGAACCCCTACGAGCAGTACTTC. Translation: CSARGRNPYEQYF.

This clonotype has a handful of counts. The J gene is TRBJ1-5, the V gene TRBV12-3 or TRBV12-4; D is uncertain. V was pared by 1 base and J by 5 bases, with 12 bases between. This CDR3 is built from 15 residues. CDR3 protein: CASSLVLRADQPQHF. The CDR3 bases are TGTGCCAGCAGTTTAGTATTACGGGCAGATCAGCCCCAGCATTTT.

This chain connects TRBV27 to TRBJ1-6; 10 bases map to TRBD1. The CDR3 is made up of 14 amino acids. Germline V gene sequence: CDR1 MNHEY, CDR2 SMNVEV (reference sequence). Trimming removed 5 bases from V and 7 bases from J; junction bases left unmatched: 2. CDR3 residues: CASSGDRGNSPLHF. As DNA, the CDR3 is TGTGCCAGCAGTGGGGACAGGGGCAATTCACCCCTCCACTTT.

The chain couples TRBV10-3 to TRBJ2-7, with 12 nucleotides matching TRBD2. The CDR3 is made up of 15 amino acids. V dropped 7 bases and J dropped 1; count of bases not matched to a gene: 5. The germline V gene encodes CDR1 ENHRY and CDR2 SYGVKD. The CDR3 DNA is TGTGCCATCAAGGTTGGGACTAGCGGGTCCTACGAGCAGTACTTC. Translated: CAIKVGTSGSYEQYF.

This clonotype has ten or more counts. This chain joins TRBV4-2 and TRBJ2-5, with D possibly TRBD2 on 6 matching bases. The germline V gene has CDR1 LGHNA and CDR2 YNFKEQ. The ends were cut back, 0 bases at V and 7 bases at J, with 15 bases in the middle. CDR3 length: 15 amino acids. CDR3 DNA sequence: TGTGCCAGCAGCCAAGATATAGGAGGGAAGGGGACCCAGTACTTC. As protein: CASSQDIGGKGTQYF.

This clonotype was picked up a small number of times. The V gene is TRBV5-6, the J gene TRBJ2-3, with TRBD2 matching over 16 bases. Germline CDR1 and CDR2: SGHDT and YYEEEE. This CDR3 has 20 residues. The junction had 11 bases not matched to a gene; V was cut back by 4 bases and J by 0 bases. CDR3 nucleotides: TGTGCCAGCAGCCTTATCGCCGGGACTAGCGGGAGGGGAAGCACAGATACGCAGTATTTT. Its translation is CASSLIAGTSGRGSTDTQYF.

This clonotype was detected ten times or more. The chain employs TRBV7-9 and TRBJ2-3; no firm D call. The CDR3 is made up of 14 amino acids. The V end lost 6 bases, the J end lost 2 bases, and 12 bases lay between the germline ends. The germline CDR1 and CDR2 sequences are SEHNR and FQNEAQ (reference sequence). This CDR3 reads CASRDGLYTDTQYF. The CDR3, as DNA: TGTGCCAGCAGGGACGGGCTATACACAGATACGCAGTATTTT.

This clonotype was counted only a few times. The CDR3 here is CASSYSREVELYEQFF. CDR3 DNA sequence: TGTGCCAGCAGTTACAGTCGCGAAGTCGAGTTGTATGAGCAGTTCTTC. The chain is built from TRBV6-5 and TRBJ2-1; D is unclear. The CDR3 consists of 16 residues. The germline CDR1 and CDR2 sequences are MNHEY and SVGAGI. The V end lost 2 bases, the J end lost 8 bases, and 19 bases lay between the germline ends.

The V call is TRBV20-1, the J call TRBJ2-1; D possibly corresponds to TRBD1 (6 bases). The ends were cut back, 6 bases at V and 3 bases at J, with 12 bases in the middle. The CDR3 is 13 residues long. Germline V gene lookup returns CDR1 DFQATT and CDR2 SNEGSKA (reference sequence). For the CDR3, the DNA is TGCAGTGCGGGACAAGGATTCTACAATGAGCAGTTCTTC. This translates into CSAGQGFYNEQFF.

This clonotype was seen a handful of times. This chain connects TRBV15 to TRBJ2-1, with TRBD2 matching 10 bases. CDR1 is LNHNV, CDR2 YYDKDF, per germline (reference sequence). Trimming took 7 bases from V and 9 from J; bases not matched to a gene: 9. CDR3 size: 14 residues. The CDR3, as DNA: TGTGCCACCACCGAGCGGGAGGGCCTCGGTGAGCAGTTCTTC. Its protein product is CATTEREGLGEQFF.

CDR3 amino acids: CASSPFSRASSYNEQFF. DNA of the CDR3: TGTGCCAGCAGCCCCTTCAGTCGCGCGAGCTCCTACAATGAGCAGTTCTTC. The J gene is TRBJ2-1, the V gene TRBV5-4; D remains ambiguous. Germline loops: CDR1 SGHNT, CDR2 YYREEE (reference sequence). Trimming removed 4 bases at V and 0 bases at J, with 17 bases between. This CDR3 contains 17 residues.

This clonotype was counted only a few times. This chain uses TRBV7-9 with TRBJ1-2; maybe TRBD1 (5 bases). The CDR3 totals 16 residues. Trimming left V 3 bases short and J 0 bases short, with 14 bases between. Germline-derived CDR1 and CDR2 are SEHNR and FQNEAQ (reference sequence). CDR3 in DNA: TGTGCCAGCAGCTTCTTGGAAGGACACCCTAACTATGGCTACACCTTC. Its translation: CASSFLEGHPNYGYTF.

In nucleotides, the CDR3 is TGTGCCATCAGTGATCCCTATACCTACGAGCAGTACTTC. Its translation: CAISDPYTYEQYF. The chain employs TRBV10-3 and TRBJ2-7; D remains ambiguous. Trimming removed 3 bases from V and 2 bases from J, with 8 bases in between. The CDR3 is made up of 13 amino acids. Per the germline V gene, CDR1 is ENHRY and CDR2 is SYGVKD.

This clonotype was found many times. This chain uses TRBV7-6 with TRBJ2-1; 10 bases map to TRBD2. Germline trimming cut 2 bases from V and 0 bases from J; bases unmatched to any gene: 13. The CDR3 length is 20 residues. Germline V CDR1 and CDR2: SGHVS, FNYEAQ. CDR3: CASSLRGLAGETNSYNEQFF. The CDR3 coding sequence is TGTGCCAGCAGCTTAAGGGGGCTAGCGGGAGAGACGAACTCCTACAATGAGCAGTTCTTC. The complete variable domain, with remaining parts taken from reference TRBV7-6 and TRBJ2-1, reads GAGVSQSPRYKVTKRGQDVALRCDPISGHVSLYWYRQALGQGPEFLTYFNYEAQQDKSGLPNDRFSAERPEGSISTLTIQRTEQRDSAMYRCASSLRGLAGETNSYNEQFFGPGTRLTVL.

The CDR3 region is CASSVQGTSSYEQYF. CDR3 in DNA: TGCGCCAGCAGCGTACAGGGGACAAGCTCCTACGAGCAGTACTTC. The V gene is TRBV5-1, the J gene TRBJ2-7; 7 bases line up with TRBD1. With V trimmed by 4 bases and J by 0 bases, 7 bases remained unmatched. The CDR3 sequence is 15 residues long. Germline V gives CDR1 SGHRS, CDR2 YFSETQ. Looking up the rest from reference TRBV5-1 and TRBJ2-7 gives the full variable domain: KAGVTQTPRYLIKTRGQQVTLSCSPISGHRSVSWYQQTPGQGLQFLFEYFSETQRNKGNFPGRFSGRQFSNSRSEMNVSTLELGDSALYLCASSVQGTSSYEQYFGPGTRLTVT.

The V call is TRBV20-1, the J call TRBJ1-5, with D possibly matching TRBD1 (6 bases). CDR1 is DFQATT, CDR2 SNEGSKA, per germline (reference sequence). V gave up 1 base and J gave up 5 bases, with 12 bases separating them. This CDR3 is built from 14 residues. CDR3 nucleotide sequence: TGCAGTGCTAGAGGGCAGGGACAAGATCAGCCCCAGCATTTT. It codes for CSARGQGQDQPQHF.

This clonotype was seen ten or more times. CDR3 protein: CASSPRGADYEQYF. The CDR3 DNA is TGTGCCAGCAGCCCTCGGGGGGCGGATTACGAGCAGTACTTC. The rearrangement joins TRBV28 to TRBJ2-7, with D tentatively TRBD2 (7 bases). The CDR3 totals 14 residues. The V and J ends lost 6 bases and 4 bases respectively, with 16 bases between them. Germline assignment: CDR1 MDHEN and CDR2 SYDVKM.

The chain employs TRBV4-3 and TRBJ2-3; TRBD2 agrees at 9 bases. CDR1 and CDR2 (germline): LGHNA, YSLEER. The CDR3 extends over 16 amino acids. With 5 bases clipped from V and 5 bases from J, the junction kept 11 bases outside the gene matches. The CDR3, as DNA: TGCGCCAGCAGCAAGCGGGGGGCATCCGTCGGAGATACGCAGTATTTT. Translation: CASSKRGASVGDTQYF.

This sequence joins TRBV7-3 and TRBJ2-1, with no clear D. The CDR3 extends over 15 amino acids. The germline CDR1 and CDR2 sequences are SGHTA and FQGTGA. Trimming shortened V by 2 bases and J by 5 bases, and 13 bases separated the two germline ends. The CDR3 spells CASSLGLVKDNEQFF. The CDR3, as DNA: TGTGCCAGCAGCTTAGGTCTAGTCAAGGACAATGAGCAGTTCTTC.

This clonotype was detected ten times or more. For the CDR3, the DNA is TGTGCCAGCAGTTTCCTTGCCGGGGAGCTGTTTTTT. It specifies CASSFLAGELFF. This sequence joins TRBV27 and TRBJ2-2; D not resolved. Trimming pared 3 bases from V and 6 bases from J, leaving 5 bases between. Germline V gene lookup returns CDR1 MNHEY and CDR2 SMNVEV (reference sequence). This CDR3 is 12 amino acids long.

This chain links TRBV5-5 with TRBJ1-4; D might be TRBD1 (5 bases). Trimming removed 2 bases at V and 7 bases at J, with 9 bases between. There are 13 residues in the CDR3. From germline, CDR1 is SGHKS and CDR2 YYEKEE (reference sequence). CDR3 sequence (DNA): TGTGCCAGCAGCTTCCCAGGGATTGAAAAACTGTTTTTT. Amino acids: CASSFPGIEKLFF.